The 9 T cell receptor beta chains presented below share a single source sample, sequenced in a study of OX40 agonist ivuxolimab in advanced cancers. Assay: immunoSEQ multiplex PCR; the TCRdb copy retains only in-frame clones and omits some. The sample consists of 65,000 to 95,000 clones, 85% to 95% of them appearing once. The starting material was CD4+ or CD8+ T cells sorted from blood, obtained in a trial of the OX40 agonist ivuxolimab. These receptors all come from an adult with an advanced solid tumor such as melanoma, head and neck, liver or kidney cancer.

The chain's CDR3 is CASSEVNQETQYF. CDR3 nucleotide sequence: TGTGCCAGCAGTGAAGTTAATCAAGAGACCCAGTACTTC. This chain connects TRBV2 to TRBJ2-5; D is ambiguous. This CDR3 has 13 residues. V lost 1 base, J lost 2 bases, and 5 bases lay in between. CDR1 is SNHLY and CDR2 is FYNNEI in the germline V gene.

The rearrangement joins TRBV2 to TRBJ2-3; D is unclear. Trimming stripped 8 bases from V and 0 bases from J, with 12 bases between. CDR1 is SNHLY and CDR2 is FYNNEI in the germline V gene. This CDR3 comprises 14 residues. This CDR3 is CASWSVVSTDTQYF. In nucleotides, the CDR3 is TGTGCCAGCTGGTCGGTGGTTAGCACAGATACGCAGTATTTT.

The chain joins TRBV5-6 to TRBJ2-1, with 12 bases aligning to TRBD2. CDR3 length equals 15 residues. Per germline, CDR1 SGHDT and CDR2 YYEEEE. The V gene end was trimmed by 0 bases and the J gene end by 8 bases; junction bases not matched to a gene: 3. CDR3 nucleotides: TGTGCCAGCAGCTTGGTGACTAGCGGGGGTGATGAGCAGTTCTTC. This encodes CASSLVTSGGDEQFF. Supplemented by reference TRBV5-6 and TRBJ2-1, the full variable domain reads DAGVTQSPTHLIKTRGQQVTLRCSPKSGHDTVSWYQQALGQGPQFIFQYYEEEERQRGNFPDRFSGHQFPNYSSELNVNALLLGDSALYLCASSLVTSGGDEQFFGPGTRLTVL.

This clone was observed once. The chain uses TRBV27 and TRBJ2-3; 11 bases are shared with TRBD2. CDR3 size: 17 residues. CDR1 and CDR2 (germline): MNHEY, SMNVEV (reference sequence). Trimming cost V 1 base and J 0 bases; bases outside gene matches: 3. The CDR3 loop reads CASSLLAGGLSTDTQYF. DNA of the CDR3: TGTGCCAGCAGTTTATTAGCGGGGGGGCTTAGCACAGATACGCAGTATTTT.

The sample holds one count of this clone. The gene calls are TRBV4-3 and TRBJ1-1; tentative D call: TRBD1 (5 bases). Trimming took off 6 bases at V and 6 bases at J, with 11 bases between the two ends. Germline V gene lookup returns CDR1 LGHNA and CDR2 YSLEER. The CDR3 has 12 amino acids. The CDR3 bases are TGCGCCAGCAGGGGGTTGGGGGCTGAAGCTTTCTTT. This encodes CASRGLGAEAFF.

This sequence joins TRBV5-1 and TRBJ2-1; D gene ambiguous. CDR3 length: 13 residues. V was trimmed by 2 bases and J by 0 bases, leaving 3 bases between them. CDR1 SGHRS and CDR2 YFSETQ come from the germline V gene. This chain's CDR3 is CASSFNSYNEQFF. The CDR3 DNA is TGCGCCAGCAGCTTCAACTCCTACAATGAGCAGTTCTTC. Filled out from reference TRBV5-1 and TRBJ2-1, the complete variable domain reads KAGVTQTPRYLIKTRGQQVTLSCSPISGHRSVSWYQQTPGQGLQFLFEYFSETQRNKGNFPGRFSGRQFSNSRSEMNVSTLELGDSALYLCASSFNSYNEQFFGPGTRLTVL.

This clone was counted a single time. The genes are TRBV7-9 and TRBJ1-2; D call uncertain. CDR1 and CDR2 from the germline V gene are SEHNR and FQNEAQ (reference sequence). The CDR3 runs to 17 residues. V lost 1 base and J 0 bases, leaving 15 bases between the germline ends. The CDR3 DNA reads TGTGCCAGCAGCTTAGAACCCGGACGGCAAGCTAACTATGGCTACACCTTC. Encoded protein: CASSLEPGRQANYGYTF.

The count of this clone is one. The chain has TRBV9 and TRBJ1-1; D perhaps matches TRBD1 (5 bases). With 0 bases removed from V and 4 bases from J, the gap between germline ends came to 10 bases. Germline V gene data show CDR1 as SGDLS and CDR2 as YYNGEE. This CDR3 contains 14 residues. The CDR3 region is CASSVGQWLTEAFF. Here the CDR3 DNA reads TGTGCCAGCAGCGTAGGACAGTGGCTCACTGAAGCTTTCTTT.

This sequence joins TRBV13 and TRBJ2-1, with D perhaps TRBD2 (6 bases). Germline CDR1 reads PRHDT; CDR2 reads FYEKMQ (reference sequence). The CDR3 runs 17 residues. The V gene lost 3 bases and the J gene lost 6 bases, with 21 bases spanning the gap. The DNA for the CDR3 is TGTGCCAGCAGCTTCTACTTCCGGGACTCGAAAGGCAATGAGCAGTTCTTC. Translation gives CASSFYFRDSKGNEQFF.